One sample yielded the 25 T cell receptor beta chains listed below, sequenced in a study of cytomegalovirus exposure and HLA in healthy donors (dated by TCRdb to between 2016 and 2019). The library was prepared using the immunoSEQ multiplex PCR assay. For the multiplex PCR, a mixture combining 60 forward primers for TCR Vbeta segments and 13 reverse primers for TCR Jbeta segments was used. TCRdb took over this immuneACCESS table, retaining in-frame rearrangements with V and J assigned. Such tables are incomplete; in checked studies, under half of the missing clones stem from an unresolved V gene, and the remainder is unexplained. The table of this sample itemizes some 150,000 clones. 0.7% to 0.8% of the sample is taken by the ten largest. The specimen sequenced was PBMCs. Receptors originate from a woman aged 18-29 years in good health and CMV-seropositive.

This chain uses TRBV5-1 with TRBJ2-5; a weak D match, TRBD2 (6 bases). The J call may be in error: the DNA end matches TRBJ2-7 better. CDR1 is SGHRS, CDR2 YFSETQ, per germline. The CDR3 extends over 12 amino acids. The DNA for the CDR3 is TGCGCCAGTAGTGGGGGGTTGAACGAGCAGTACTTC. Encoded protein: CASSGGLNEQYF.

The rearrangement joins TRBV5-5 to TRBJ1-1; D is undetermined. The CDR3 spans 15 residues. Germline values: CDR1 SGHKS, CDR2 YYEKEE (reference sequence). V dropped 0 bases and J dropped 5 bases, with 14 bases sitting between them. In nucleotides, the CDR3 is TGTGCCAGCAGCTTGGAACCGGGAGGAAGGACTGAAGCTTTCTTT. It is translated as CASSLEPGGRTEAFF.

The V call is TRBV6-1, the J call TRBJ1-1; perhaps TRBD1 as D (5 bases). The CDR3 loop spans 14 amino acids. Per germline, CDR1 MNHNS and CDR2 SASEGT. V was pared by 2 bases and J by 1 base, with 8 bases between. The CDR3, as DNA: TGTGCCAGCAGTGAACCAGGGAAGAACACTGAAGCTTTCTTT. Translated, it gives CASSEPGKNTEAFF.

The V and J genes are TRBV13 and TRBJ1-4; TRBD1 aligns across 8 bases. CDR3 size: 14 residues. The V gene's germline CDR1 is PRHDT and CDR2 FYEKMQ (reference sequence). V shed 5 bases, J shed 7 bases, and the junction held 6 bases outside the gene matches. CDR3 region: CASSPDRVSEKLFF. The CDR3 DNA follows: TGTGCCAGCAGCCCGGACAGGGTCTCTGAAAAACTGTTTTTT.

The chain recombines TRBV15 with TRBJ2-5; D not resolved. The J call may be mistaken, given a closer DNA end match to TRBJ2-7. CDR1 and CDR2 from the germline V gene are LNHNV and YYDKDF (reference sequence). CDR3 size: 12 residues. This CDR3 is CATSRGSYEQYF. DNA for the CDR3: TGTGCCACCAGCAGAGGGTCCTACGAGCAGTACTTC.

The chain combines TRBV5-1 with TRBJ2-3; D uncertain. The CDR3 consists of 13 residues. Trimming cost V 0 bases and J 5 bases, with 7 bases left between them. Per germline, CDR1 SGHRS and CDR2 YFSETQ. The DNA for the CDR3 is TGCGCCAGCAGCTTGGGGCACAGAGATACGCAGTATTTT. It yields the protein CASSLGHRDTQYF. The full variable domain, with the rest looked up from reference TRBV5-1 and TRBJ2-3, is KAGVTQTPRYLIKTRGQQVTLSCSPISGHRSVSWYQQTPGQGLQFLFEYFSETQRNKGNFPGRFSGRQFSNSRSEMNVSTLELGDSALYLCASSLGHRDTQYFGPGTRLTVL.

This chain joins TRBV21-1 and TRBJ2-1; the table's TRBD1 call for D was not verified on the DNA. TRBV21-1 is marked as a pseudogene. The CDR3 runs 12 residues. For the CDR3, the DNA is TGTGCCAGCAGCAAAGGTTGGCCTGAGCAGTTCTTC. Protein: CASSKGWPEQFF.

The rearrangement uses TRBV4-3 and TRBJ2-6, with D tentatively TRBD1 (5 bases). V dropped 2 bases and J dropped 0 bases, with 11 bases sitting between them. The V gene's germline CDR1 is LGHNA and CDR2 YSLEER. The CDR3 loop spans 17 amino acids. CDR3 bases: TGCGCCAGCAGCCAATTAGGGGCGGTCTCTGGGGCCAACGTCCTGACTTTC. It specifies CASSQLGAVSGANVLTF.

The V and J genes are TRBV27 and TRBJ1-2; the match to TRBD1 covers 8 bases. V gave up 0 bases and J gave up 3 bases; unmatched junction bases: 6. The CDR3 has 16 residues. The germline CDR1 and CDR2 sequences are MNHEY and SMNVEV (reference sequence). The CDR3 protein is CASSLSQGAGDYGYTF. The CDR3 nucleotides read TGTGCCAGCAGTTTATCCCAGGGGGCCGGCGACTATGGCTACACCTTC.

V and J are TRBV6-4 and TRBJ2-1; 11 nucleotides align to TRBD2. Germline lookup yields CDR1 MRHNA and CDR2 SNTAGT. After removal of 7 bases from V and 7 bases from J, the junction contained 9 bases not matched to a gene. The CDR3 consists of 15 residues. CDR3 nucleotides: TGTGCCAGCACTCCCGGGACTAGCGGAGGGAATGAGCAGTTCTTC. Its translation is CASTPGTSGGNEQFF.

Of note for this clone: The sample holds other DNA sequences that translate to the same CDR3. The rearrangement uses TRBV5-1 and TRBJ1-2; D unresolved. Trimming took off 0 bases at V and 1 base at J, with 7 bases between the two ends. This CDR3 contains 14 residues. In germline, CDR1 is SGHRS, CDR2 YFSETQ. The CDR3 DNA is TGCGCCAGCAGCTTGGAATCTGTTAACTATGGCTACACCTTC. Translation: CASSLESVNYGYTF.

The chain combines TRBV10-1 with TRBJ2-7; 9 positions agree with TRBD2. The CDR3 covers 14 residues. Germline V gene data show CDR1 as WNHNN and CDR2 as SYGVQD (reference sequence). Trimming cost V 3 bases and J 3 bases; bases outside gene matches: 3. CDR3 sequence reads: CASSEHSGSYEQYF. The CDR3 nucleotides are TGCGCCAGCAGTGAACATAGCGGGAGCTACGAGCAGTACTTC.

V is TRBV6-6 and J is TRBJ1-2, with 9 positions matching TRBD1. This CDR3 is 12 amino acids long. Germline-derived CDR1 and CDR2 are MNHNY and SVGAGI (reference sequence). Germline trimming cut 6 bases from V and 6 bases from J; bases unmatched to any gene: 2. This CDR3 is CASRQGANGYTF. The CDR3 DNA reads as TGTGCCAGCAGACAGGGGGCCAATGGCTACACCTTC.

J is TRBJ2-7 and V is TRBV5-1; TRBD1 matches 10 bases. The junction had 13 bases not matched to a gene; V was cut back by 4 bases and J by 6 bases. CDR1 is SGHRS and CDR2 is YFSETQ in the germline V gene. The CDR3 is made up of 16 amino acids. The CDR3 is CASSRWVGDRGGEQYF. In DNA form, the CDR3 reads TGCGCCAGCAGCCGGTGGGTTGGGGACAGGGGCGGCGAGCAGTACTTC.

This chain connects TRBV2 to TRBJ2-1, with 10 bases lining up with TRBD2. J gave up 6 bases and V 7 bases, and 3 bases lay outside the gene matches. Germline lookup yields CDR1 SNHLY and CDR2 FYNNEI. This CDR3 contains 13 residues. CDR3 bases: TGTGCCAGCACCCGACTAGCGGGCAATGAGCAGTTCTTC. Translated: CASTRLAGNEQFF.

V and J are TRBV27 and TRBJ2-1; 8 bases are shared with TRBD1. Per germline, CDR1 MNHEY and CDR2 SMNVEV (reference sequence). V lost 8 bases, J lost 5 bases, and 5 bases stayed unmatched. This CDR3 region has 13 residues. DNA of the CDR3: TGTGCCAGCCGATCGGGACAGGACAATGAGCAGTTCTTC. Its translation is CASRSGQDNEQFF.

This rearrangement joins TRBV5-1 to TRBJ1-2, with 8 positions matching TRBD1. CDR3 length: 16 amino acids. V lost 0 bases to trimming and J lost 6 bases; unmatched junction nucleotides: 10. Per germline, CDR1 SGHRS and CDR2 YFSETQ. The CDR3 region is CASSLGGPGGAHGYTF. CDR3 sequence (DNA): TGCGCCAGCAGCTTGGGGGGACCAGGGGGCGCGCATGGCTACACCTTC.

This rearrangement joins TRBV25-1 to TRBJ1-2, with D perhaps matching TRBD1 (6 bases). Trimming cost V 4 bases and J 8 bases, with 11 bases left between them. Germline-derived CDR1 and CDR2 are MGHDK and SYGVNS. The CDR3 spans 12 residues. CDR3 sequence (DNA): TGTGCCAGCAGTGCTACAGGGAGAGGCTACACCTTC. Translating it yields CASSATGRGYTF.

The chain carries TRBV29-1 and TRBJ2-7; D is possibly TRBD2 (6 bases). The CDR3 is 12 residues long. Germline V gene data show CDR1 as SQVTM and CDR2 as ANQGSEA. V was clipped by 4 bases and J by 5 bases, with 12 bases between them. CDR3 sequence: CSVGGTPHEQYF. CDR3 DNA sequence: TGCAGCGTTGGGGGGACTCCCCACGAGCAGTACTTC.

As DNA, the CDR3 is TGTGCCAGCAGCGTAGTAGCGGGGGACACAGATACGCAGTATTTT. As protein: CASSVVAGDTDTQYF. The chain is built from TRBV9 and TRBJ2-3; 9 positions match TRBD2. Per the germline V gene, CDR1 is SGDLS and CDR2 is YYNGEE. The V segment lost 0 bases and the J segment 2 bases; nucleotides outside the gene matches: 1. This CDR3 contains 15 residues. Complete variable domain (other parts from reference TRBV9 and TRBJ2-3): DSGVTQTPKHLITATGQRVTLRCSPRSGDLSVYWYQQSLDQGLQFLIQYYNGEERAKGNILERFSAQQFPDLHSELNLSSLELGDSALYFCASSVVAGDTDTQYFGPGTRLTVL.

The genes are TRBV11-3 and TRBJ2-1, with TRBD2 as a possible D gene (5 bases). Trimming shortened V by 5 bases and J by 1 base, and 12 bases separated the two germline ends. The CDR3 is made up of 15 amino acids. CDR1 SGHNT and CDR2 YENEEA come from the germline V gene. DNA of the CDR3: TGTGCCAGCAGCCAAGCGTCGGGGTCCTACAATGAGCAGTTCTTC. Translated: CASSQASGSYNEQFF.

V is TRBV6-4 and J is TRBJ2-3; TRBD2 matches 12 bases. CDR3 size: 18 residues. CDR1 is MRHNA and CDR2 is SNTAGT in the germline V gene. V lost 4 bases to trimming and J lost 2 bases; unmatched junction nucleotides: 10. The CDR3 DNA sequence: TGTGCCAGCAGTGTCCAATCTCTAGCGGGAGGGCCCACAGATACGCAGTATTTT. Amino acid sequence: CASSVQSLAGGPTDTQYF.

The chain combines TRBV18 with TRBJ2-3, with D perhaps TRBD2 (6 bases). The CDR3 contains 15 residues. CDR1 and CDR2 (germline): KGHSH, LQKENI. The V end lost 1 base, the J end lost 2 bases, and 10 bases lay between the germline ends. The CDR3 here is CASSPLGGPTDTQYF. CDR3 DNA sequence: TGTGCCAGCTCACCACTCGGGGGACCCACAGATACGCAGTATTTT.

This chain joins TRBV7-2 and TRBJ1-6; 8 nucleotides align to TRBD1. This CDR3 contains 15 residues. CDR1 and CDR2 from the germline V gene are SGHTA and FQGNSA. After removal of 4 bases from V and 5 bases from J, the junction contained 4 bases not matched to a gene. CDR3 coding DNA: TGTGCCAGCAGCTCAGGACAGGGAAATAATTCACCCCTCCACTTT. Translating it yields CASSSGQGNNSPLHF.

The gene calls are TRBV23-1 and TRBJ1-5; D ambiguous. TRBV23-1 qualifies as an ORF whose function is uncertain. This CDR3 region has 12 residues. The ends were cut back, 2 bases at V and 5 bases at J, with 4 bases in the middle. CDR3: CASSQIYQPQHF. CDR3 DNA sequence: TGCGCCAGCAGTCAAATCTATCAGCCCCAGCATTTT.